The 20 T cell receptor beta chains below come from one sample, sequenced in a study of vaccination effects on CD4 cells after COVID-19. Profiling relied on immunoSEQ multiplex PCR, and the TCRdb table lists in-frame clones only, not all of them. The repertoire holds approximately 30,000 clones, with around 74% as singletons. No antigens are known for them. Subsequent to 10 days of culture, CD4+ T cells were isolated. Every participant took two doses of the BNT162b2 or mRNA-1273 vaccine. The source material was CD4+ T cells from PBMCs cultured without peptide, sampled after COVID-19 vaccination. The receptor set was obtained from a human donor who received a COVID-19 vaccine.

This sequence joins TRBV4-3 and TRBJ1-2, with D maybe TRBD1 (5 bases). The CDR3 extends over 16 amino acids. V lost 2 bases and J 2 bases, leaving 15 bases between the germline ends. The germline CDR1 and CDR2 sequences are LGHNA and YSLEER. CDR3 nucleotides: TGCGCCAGCAGCCAAAGGTGGGGAGGGACCAACTATGGCTACACCTTC. Protein product: CASSQRWGGTNYGYTF.

The chain employs TRBV6-2 or TRBV6-3 and TRBJ1-2, with no clear D. The germline CDR1 and CDR2 sequences are MNHEY and SVGEGT. CDR3 length equals 11 residues. V gave up 2 bases and J gave up 11 bases, with 9 bases separating them. The CDR3 loop is CASSYRRLYTF. In DNA form, the CDR3 reads TGTGCCAGCAGTTACCGGCGACTTTACACCTTC.

The V call is TRBV7-9, the J call TRBJ2-6, with D perhaps being TRBD1 or TRBD2 (5 bases each). The CDR3 runs to 17 residues. From germline, CDR1 is SEHNR and CDR2 FQNEAQ (reference sequence). V lost 7 bases and J lost 0, with 16 bases in between. The CDR3 here is CASTRQGPNSGANVLTF. DNA for the CDR3: TGTGCCAGCACCCGTCAGGGACCAAACTCTGGGGCCAACGTCCTGACTTTC.

This clone showed up just once. The DNA for the CDR3 is TGTGCCAGCAGTCGGGACAGGGGGCTCCGGGAGCTGTTTTTT. Its translation is CASSRDRGLRELFF. The genes are TRBV6-2 or TRBV6-3 and TRBJ2-2; 12 positions agree with TRBD1. The CDR3 is 14 residues long. Unmatched junction bases numbered 4, after V lost 5 bases and J lost 9 bases. Germline V lookup: CDR1 MNHEY, CDR2 SVGEGT.

J is TRBJ2-5 and V is TRBV4-3, with D hard to call. The CDR3 extends over 13 amino acids. V was shortened by 1 base and J by 5 bases, with 8 bases between the two germline ends. CDR1 and CDR2 from the germline V gene are LGHNA and YSLEER. Here the CDR3 DNA reads TGCGCCAGCAGCCAAGGGGTGGGGGAGACCCAGTACTTC. Encoded protein: CASSQGVGETQYF.

The rearrangement joins TRBV7-9 to TRBJ1-6, with unresolved D. Germline V gives CDR1 SEHNR, CDR2 FQNEAQ (reference sequence). The V end was cut by 2 bases, the J end by 14 bases, with 16 bases between. CDR3 size: 14 residues. The CDR3 bases are TGTGCCAGCAGCTTAAGGGAAGGGAGCGGGTCCCTCCACTTT. Translated: CASSLREGSGSLHF.

The chain carries TRBV6-1 and TRBJ2-3, with 8 bases aligning to TRBD2. The CDR3 is made up of 16 amino acids. Trimming at V came to 3 bases and at J to 2 bases, leaving 7 bases not matched to a gene. Looked up from germline, CDR1 is MNHNS and CDR2 is SASEGT. The CDR3 loop reads CASSEVAGYFTDTQYF. CDR3 DNA sequence: TGTGCCAGCAGTGAGGTAGCGGGGTACTTCACAGATACGCAGTATTTT.

The V and J genes are TRBV5-3 and TRBJ1-5; D not resolved. TRBV5-3 is placed among ORFs of uncertain function. The CDR3 is 18 amino acids. The V end was cut by 4 bases, the J end by 0 bases, with 20 bases between. As DNA, the CDR3 is TGTGCCAGAAGCCCAGCCCCATACCTGAGGCATAGCAATCAGCCCCAGCATTTT. It yields the protein CARSPAPYLRHSNQPQHF.

The chain employs TRBV6-1 and TRBJ2-5; TRBD2 agrees at 8 bases. Germline V gene sequence: CDR1 MNHNS, CDR2 SASEGT. The CDR3 is 19 amino acids. J lost 0 bases, V lost 2 bases, and 14 bases had no gene match. CDR3 sequence reads: CASSEREMRTSLYQETQYF. The CDR3 nucleotides are TGTGCCAGCAGTGAACGCGAGATGAGGACTAGCCTGTACCAAGAGACCCAGTACTTC.

The rearrangement joins TRBV10-3 to TRBJ2-2; possibly TRBD1 for D (5 bases). There are 20 residues in the CDR3. CDR1 is ENHRY, CDR2 SYGVKD, per germline. V was trimmed by 3 bases and J by 1 base, leaving 24 bases between them. As DNA, the CDR3 is TGTGCCATCAGTGATCGGGCAGTACGAGGACATCGGCAGAACACCGGGGAGCTGTTTTTT. Translating gives CAISDRAVRGHRQNTGELFF.

The J gene is TRBJ2-1, the V gene TRBV19, with 8 bases that match TRBD1. This CDR3 is built from 15 residues. V shed 5 bases and J 7 bases; nucleotides not matched to a gene: 10. Germline V CDR1 and CDR2: LNHDA, SQIVND (reference sequence). The CDR3 loop reads CASSAGGVVQNEQFF. CDR3 sequence (DNA): TGTGCCAGTAGTGCAGGGGGCGTAGTCCAAAATGAGCAGTTCTTC.

The chain is built from TRBV19 and TRBJ1-5; D is unclear. The V end was cut by 3 bases, the J end by 5 bases, with 11 bases between. Germline V gene lookup returns CDR1 LNHDA and CDR2 SQIVND (reference sequence). This CDR3 contains 14 residues. The CDR3, as DNA: TGTGCCAGTAGTATGATGAGAAAGCATCAGCCCCAGCATTTT. Translating it yields CASSMMRKHQPQHF.

The DNA of the CDR3 is TGTGCCTGGAGACGGGACCTGAACACCGGGGAGCTGTTTTTT. Its translation: CAWRRDLNTGELFF. This rearrangement joins TRBV30 to TRBJ2-2, with D possibly called TRBD1 or TRBD2 (5 bases each). The germline V and J ends were trimmed by 3 bases and 1 base, with 9 bases remaining between them. This CDR3 is 14 amino acids long. Germline CDR1 and CDR2: GTSNPN and SVGIG (reference sequence).

CDR3 region: CASNPGRKDSPLHF. In DNA form, the CDR3 reads TGTGCCAGCAACCCGGGACGAAAAGATTCACCCCTCCACTTT. This sequence joins TRBV6-5 and TRBJ1-6, with D perhaps TRBD1 (5 bases). The CDR3 is 14 residues long. The germline V and J ends were trimmed by 7 bases and 8 bases, with 15 bases remaining between them. Per germline, CDR1 MNHEY and CDR2 SVGAGI.

The rearrangement uses TRBV18 and TRBJ2-3; 8 positions agree with TRBD2. This CDR3 spans 17 amino acids. With V trimmed by 3 bases and J by 0 bases, 8 bases remained unmatched. Germline V gene lookup returns CDR1 KGHSH and CDR2 LQKENI. Here the CDR3 reads CASSPTLLAASTDTQYF. DNA of the CDR3: TGTGCCAGCTCACCGACTCTACTAGCGGCGAGCACAGATACGCAGTATTTT.

This sequence joins TRBV18 and TRBJ2-7; 7 bases map to TRBD1. This CDR3 comprises 13 residues. Germline lookup yields CDR1 KGHSH and CDR2 LQKENI. J lost 2 bases, V lost 3 bases, and 1 base had no gene match. CDR3 sequence: CASSPGQTYEQYF. The CDR3 nucleotides read TGTGCCAGCTCACCGGGACAGACCTACGAGCAGTACTTC.

CDR3 sequence: CASSLGQGIYEQYF. The CDR3 nucleotides read TGTGCCAGCAGTTTGGGACAGGGGATTTACGAGCAGTACTTC. The gene calls are TRBV6-6 and TRBJ2-7, with TRBD1 identical over 10 bases. V lost 4 bases and J lost 4; bases outside the gene matches: 4. CDR1 is MNHNY, CDR2 SVGAGI, per germline (reference sequence). The CDR3 is made up of 14 amino acids.

CDR3 DNA sequence: TGTGCCAGCAGCTTAGGGCAGGAGGGCCGCAATGAGCAGTTCTTC. Residues: CASSLGQEGRNEQFF. This chain links TRBV7-9 with TRBJ2-1; perhaps TRBD2 as D (6 bases). CDR1 and CDR2 (germline): SEHNR, FQNEAQ (reference sequence). The CDR3 is 15 residues long. V lost 1 base, J lost 6 bases, and 13 bases lay in between.

This clone appeared a few times. This chain joins TRBV11-2 and TRBJ1-5; D call uncertain. V lost 4 bases and J 2 bases, leaving 15 bases between the germline ends. This CDR3 contains 16 residues. Germline-derived CDR1 and CDR2 are SGHAT and FQNNGV. CDR3: CASSSRSSLGNQPQHF. CDR3 DNA sequence: TGTGCCAGCAGCTCCCGGAGCAGCTTAGGCAATCAGCCCCAGCATTTT.

This chain joins TRBV6-5 and TRBJ2-6; D is undetermined. Deletions cut 5 bases from V and 1 base from J, with 9 bases between. The germline CDR1 and CDR2 sequences are MNHEY and SVGAGI. The CDR3 is 15 amino acids. The CDR3 reads CASSRAVSGANVLTF. CDR3 bases: TGTGCCAGCAGTCGAGCAGTATCTGGGGCCAACGTCCTGACTTTC.